This T cell receptor (beta chain) was recovered during a study of T cell responses to AZD1222 COVID-19 vaccine. Study-wide results and caveats: Two doses of AZD1222 preceded a rise in Spike-specific TCR breadth and depth.

Sequencing used immunoSEQ multiplex PCR; TCRdb keeps in-frame clones, though not all of them. The profile covers 170,000 or so clones, with 90% appearing a single time and approximately 3% taken by the ten largest. A note on this clone: Its target is unknown.

CDR3 size: 13 residues. V gave up 4 bases and J gave up 0 bases, with 7 bases separating them. From germline, CDR1 is SGHNT and CDR2 YYREEE (reference sequence). This sample comprised peripheral blood, obtained on day 0 of AZD1222 vaccination. V and J are TRBV5-4 and TRBJ2-5; a weak D match, TRBD1 (6 bases). The TCR was taken from an adult in good health. The CDR3 DNA reads TGTGCCAGCAGCAGGGGGTACCAAGAGACCCAGTACTTC. Its translation: CASSRGYQETQYF. Full variable domain (outside the CDR3, taken from reference TRBV5-4 and TRBJ2-5): ETGVTQSPTHLIKTRGQQVTLRCSSQSGHNTVSWYQQALGQGPQFIFQYYREEENGRGNFPPRFSGLQFPNYSSELNVNALELDDSALYLCASSRGYQETQYFGPGTRLLVL.